This T cell receptor beta chain stems from a study of molecular identifiers for immune sequencing clone quantification. Study outcomes and limitations: Clone sizes that are highly expanded could be underestimated when identical TCR molecules share a barcode.

Regarding this clonotype: Antigen unknown.

Naive CD8 sequencing libraries were generated from roughly 18,000 to 920,000 sorted cells, with 10%, 30% or 50% RNA as input. Sorting selected naive CD8 T cells with a CD8+CD4-CCR7+CD45RA+ phenotype. The length of the CDR3 is 13 residues. Germline V gene lookup returns CDR1 WNHNN and CDR2 SYGVQD (reference sequence). V lost 4 bases and J lost 6, with 11 bases in between. The bulk TCR libraries were made with methods described before and with listed TCR primers. A single record per CDR3 protein comes from TCRdb applying MiXCR to the PCR reads. The table includes over 600,000 distinct CDR3 sequences, nearly 20% detected once.

The V and J genes are TRBV10-1 and TRBJ2-3, with D possibly being TRBD2 (6 bases). The clonotype originates from a human donor in good health. Some libraries in this study had Jurkat cell RNA spiked in. The sequenced sample consisted of naive CD8+ T cells from blood, with Jurkat cell RNA spiked in. Subset given: FACS-sorted CD8+CD4-CCR7+CD45RA+ naive T cells. CDR3 loop: CASSVPGTDTQYF. The CDR3 DNA sequence: TGCGCCAGCAGTGTGCCAGGGACTGATACGCAGTATTTT.